The 4 T cell receptor beta chains below were found in one sample sequenced in a study of shared clonotypes between healthy human individuals (dated by TCRdb to 2019 to 2021). Receptors were amplified or captured by the immunoSEQ multiplex PCR assay. This immuneACCESS table, as held by TCRdb, lists in-frame sequences with V and J called but not all clones. Of the missing ones, under half trace to an unresolved V gene in checked studies; the others have no known cause. The sample yields fewer than 850,000 clones; around 96% were counted once. The ten biggest clones cover approximately 0.2% of the sample. CD8 naive samples were obtained by positive selection for CCR7 among CD45RO-negative cells, yielding a CD45RA+CCR7+ population from which TemRA cells were excluded. The sequencing input was naive CD8+ T cells sorted from blood. The cell subset or site label, read with the paper, signifies: CD45RA+CCR7+. These receptors came from a young man in good health.

The chain couples TRBV7-9 to TRBJ2-2, with D unresolved. V was cut by 1 base and J by 6 bases, with 9 bases left in between. CDR1 is SEHNR and CDR2 is FQNEAQ in the germline V gene (reference sequence). The CDR3 runs 14 residues. CDR3 bases: TGTGCCAGCAGCTTAGAGACGCCCCCCGGGGAGCTGTTTTTT. Translated, it gives CASSLETPPGELFF.

The J gene is TRBJ2-7, the V gene TRBV29-1, with 7 bases aligning to TRBD2. V lost 0 bases, J lost 0 bases, and 8 bases stayed unmatched. Germline V gene data show CDR1 as SQVTM and CDR2 as ANQGSEA. The CDR3 is 16 residues long. The DNA for the CDR3 is TGCAGCGTTGAAGAAAGGCCAGCGGGGAGCTCCTACGAGCAGTACTTC. Encoded protein: CSVEERPAGSSYEQYF.

This sequence joins TRBV29-1 and TRBJ2-4; D unresolved. V lost 4 bases, J lost 8 bases, and 9 bases lay in between. CDR1 and CDR2 from the germline V gene are SQVTM and ANQGSEA. The CDR3 has 11 residues. The CDR3 sequence is CSVVSVYIQYF. The DNA of the CDR3 is TGCAGCGTTGTTTCGGTGTACATTCAGTACTTC.

The genes are TRBV9 and TRBJ2-7; no reliable D call. Germline assignment: CDR1 SGDLS and CDR2 YYNGEE. The CDR3 runs to 14 residues. The V end lost 0 bases, the J end lost 2 bases, and 9 bases lay between the germline ends. The DNA for the CDR3 is TGTGCCAGCAGCGTAGAGAGTACGGCCTACGAGCAGTACTTC. Its protein product is CASSVESTAYEQYF.